The 17 T cell receptor beta chains below were found in one sample sequenced in a study of T-cell reconstitution after alpha-beta-depleted transplantation in children. This sample's TCRbeta library carried unique molecular identifier barcodes. TCRdb processed the PCR reads anew with MiXCR; each CDR3 protein has one entry. The data hold some 500,000 distinct CDR3 sequences, with approximately 32% observed a single time. This sample comprised PBMCs from the stem cell graft donor, obtained from the stem cell graft. The receptors were sampled from a human donor who donated a stem cell graft to a child with aplastic anemia.

This chain joins TRBV20-1 and TRBJ2-1, with TRBD2 as a possible D gene (6 bases). CDR1 and CDR2 from the germline V gene are DFQATT and SNEGSKA (reference sequence). V shed 8 bases and J shed 7 bases, with 18 bases lying between them. The CDR3 is 13 residues long. The CDR3 DNA reads TGCAGTCCCCGGGACTGGGAAAAAAATGAGCAGTTCTTC. This codes for CSPRDWEKNEQFF.

J is TRBJ1-6 and V is TRBV20-1; possibly TRBD1 for D (6 bases). In germline, CDR1 is DFQATT, CDR2 SNEGSKA (reference sequence). The CDR3 is made up of 15 amino acids. Trimming pared 5 bases from V and 7 bases from J, leaving 18 bases between. The CDR3 loop is CSARRDRRGNSPLHF. The DNA of the CDR3 is TGCAGTGCTCGCCGCGACAGGCGGGGGAATTCACCCCTCCACTTT.

The chain joins TRBV7-8 to TRBJ2-1; D gene ambiguous. The CDR3 consists of 11 residues. The V end was cut by 5 bases, the J end by 9 bases, with 8 bases between. Looked up from germline, CDR1 is SGHVS and CDR2 is FQNEAQ. The CDR3 DNA sequence: TGTGCCAGCAGCACCTTCGGTGAGCAGTTCTTC. Translated: CASSTFGEQFF.

The chain joins TRBV10-3 to TRBJ1-5; TRBD1 matches at 10 bases. The CDR3 extends over 15 amino acids. Trimming at V came to 3 bases and at J to 7 bases, leaving 6 bases not matched to a gene. Germline V lookup: CDR1 ENHRY, CDR2 SYGVKD. CDR3 sequence (DNA): TGTGCCATCAGTGAAGACAGGGGGCTGGAACAGCCCCAGCATTTT. Its translation is CAISEDRGLEQPQHF.

This clonotype has just one count. J is TRBJ2-7 and V is TRBV11-2, with D tentatively TRBD1 or TRBD2 (5 bases each). V lost 7 bases and J lost 7, with 17 bases in between. The CDR3 totals 13 residues. Germline loops: CDR1 SGHAT, CDR2 FQNNGV. This CDR3 is CASKQGPTGEQYF. CDR3 coding DNA: TGTGCCAGCAAGCAGGGCCCGACGGGGGAGCAGTACTTC. Filled out from reference TRBV11-2 and TRBJ2-7, the complete variable domain reads EAGVAQSPRYKIIEKRQSVAFWCNPISGHATLYWYQQILGQGPKLLIQFQNNGVVDDSQLPKDRFSAERLKGVDSTLKIQPAKLEDSAVYLCASKQGPTGEQYFGPGTRLTVT.

The chain carries TRBV6-1 and TRBJ2-7; 10 nucleotides match TRBD2. V gave up 4 bases and J gave up 3 bases; unmatched junction bases: 6. The germline V gene has CDR1 MNHNS and CDR2 SASEGT. The CDR3 has 15 residues. CDR3 sequence reads: CASSGSGRNFYEQYV. The CDR3 nucleotides are TGTGCCAGCAGTGGTAGCGGGAGGAACTTCTACGAGCAGTACGTC.

Points on this clonotype: Sequence at one end of the junction differs from germline and may be a read error. V and J are TRBV28 and TRBJ2-5; tentative D call: TRBD1 (6 bases). The CDR3 length is 16 residues. Germline V gene sequence: CDR1 MDHEN, CDR2 SYDVKM. DNA for the CDR3: TGTGCCAGCAGGTATGGAGGACAGCGGAACCAAGGGACCCAGTACTTC. Translating gives CASRYGGQRNQGTQYF.

This chain connects TRBV4-3 to TRBJ1-1; tentative D call: TRBD1 (6 bases). Germline-derived CDR1 and CDR2 are LGHNA and YSLEER. The CDR3 length is 13 residues. Trimming cost V 4 bases and J 11 bases, with 17 bases left between them. The CDR3 region has the DNA TGCGCCAGCAGCCGGGGGTCTTACGGGGGCGCTTTCTTT. This codes for CASSRGSYGGAFF.

This clonotype was counted only a few times. The rearrangement links TRBV29-1 to TRBJ2-7; possible D gene TRBD1, 6 bases. The CDR3 contains 11 residues. Germline V CDR1 and CDR2: SQVTM, ANQGSEA. The V end lost 4 bases, the J end lost 6 bases, and 10 bases lay between the germline ends. CDR3 in DNA: TGCAGCGTTGTTTGGGGGCTCGAGCAGTACTTC. As protein: CSVVWGLEQYF.

The chain has TRBV28 and TRBJ2-2, with 9 bases fitting TRBD2. The CDR3 spans 19 residues. The V gene end was trimmed by 3 bases and the J gene end by 7 bases; junction bases not matched to a gene: 18. The V gene's germline CDR1 is MDHEN and CDR2 SYDVKM. The CDR3 DNA reads TGTGCCAGCAGTTTCTCCTTTACTTCGCTAGCGGGATCAATCGGGGAGCTGTTTTTT. This translates into CASSFSFTSLAGSIGELFF.

The V call is TRBV27, the J call TRBJ2-1; TRBD2 aligns across 14 bases. Germline assignment: CDR1 MNHEY and CDR2 SMNVEV (reference sequence). The V gene end was trimmed by 3 bases and the J gene end by 8 bases; junction bases not matched to a gene: 12. The CDR3 is 18 amino acids. CDR3 region: CASSFEPGLAGDMDEQFF. DNA of the CDR3: TGTGCCAGCAGTTTCGAGCCGGGACTAGCGGGAGATATGGATGAGCAGTTCTTC.

This clonotype was detected a few times. The chain combines TRBV29-1 with TRBJ1-1, with D maybe TRBD1 (6 bases). With 5 bases removed from V and 6 bases from J, the gap between germline ends came to 10 bases. The CDR3 contains 11 residues. The germline V gene encodes CDR1 SQVTM and CDR2 ANQGSEA. CDR3 nucleotide sequence: TGCAGCGTTCCACAGGGTGCTGAAGCTTTCTTT. Protein product: CSVPQGAEAFF. Full variable domain (outside the CDR3, taken from reference TRBV29-1 and TRBJ1-1): SAVISQKPSRDICQRGTSLTIQCQVDSQVTMMFWYRQQPGQSLTLIATANQGSEATYESGFVIDKFPISRPNLTFSTLTVSNMSPEDSSIYLCSVPQGAEAFFGQGTRLTVV.

This clonotype has just a few counts. This chain joins TRBV9 and TRBJ2-7, with TRBD2 matching 7 bases. The CDR3 length is 14 residues. Germline V gene data show CDR1 as SGDLS and CDR2 as YYNGEE. V dropped 0 bases and J dropped 3; count of bases not matched to a gene: 3. CDR3 DNA: TGTGCCAGCAGCGTAGCTCCGGGGGGCTACGAGCAGTACTTC. It yields the protein CASSVAPGGYEQYF. The complete variable domain, with remaining parts taken from reference TRBV9 and TRBJ2-7, reads DSGVTQTPKHLITATGQRVTLRCSPRSGDLSVYWYQQSLDQGLQFLIQYYNGEERAKGNILERFSAQQFPDLHSELNLSSLELGDSALYFCASSVAPGGYEQYFGPGTRLTVT.

The rearrangement uses TRBV3-1 and TRBJ2-1; 9 bases line up with TRBD2. The V gene end was trimmed by 1 base and the J gene end by 7 bases; junction bases not matched to a gene: 5. This CDR3 is built from 15 residues. Looked up from germline, CDR1 is LGHDT and CDR2 is YNNKEL (reference sequence). CDR3 DNA: TGTGCCAGCAGCCAAGGGGGCGGGAGGGTGAATGAGCAGTTCTTC. Translation: CASSQGGGRVNEQFF.

The chain links TRBV9 to TRBJ2-3, with no clear D. CDR3 size: 14 residues. Trimming shortened V by 2 bases and J by 0 bases, and 7 bases separated the two germline ends. The germline gives CDR1 SGDLS, CDR2 YYNGEE. DNA of the CDR3: TGTGCCAGCAGCGTGGTCACGAGCACAGATACGCAGTATTTT. Translation: CASSVVTSTDTQYF.

This rearrangement joins TRBV24-1 to TRBJ2-6; unclear D gene. The germline CDR1 and CDR2 sequences are KGHDR and SFDVKD. This CDR3 comprises 15 residues. Trimming shortened V by 5 bases and J by 0 bases, and 7 bases separated the two germline ends. The CDR3 loop reads CATSASGSGANVLTF. The CDR3 nucleotides are TGTGCCACCAGTGCCTCCGGCTCTGGGGCCAACGTCCTGACTTTC.

There are a few counts of this clonotype. The V call is TRBV7-3, the J call TRBJ1-1, with D tentatively TRBD1 (5 bases). The CDR3 length is 15 residues. The V end lost 5 bases, the J end lost 7 bases, and 20 bases lay between the germline ends. Per the germline V gene, CDR1 is SGHTA and CDR2 is FQGTGA. CDR3 amino acids: CASSVIGGVGREAFF. The CDR3 DNA follows: TGTGCCAGCAGCGTAATCGGGGGAGTGGGTCGTGAAGCTTTCTTT.